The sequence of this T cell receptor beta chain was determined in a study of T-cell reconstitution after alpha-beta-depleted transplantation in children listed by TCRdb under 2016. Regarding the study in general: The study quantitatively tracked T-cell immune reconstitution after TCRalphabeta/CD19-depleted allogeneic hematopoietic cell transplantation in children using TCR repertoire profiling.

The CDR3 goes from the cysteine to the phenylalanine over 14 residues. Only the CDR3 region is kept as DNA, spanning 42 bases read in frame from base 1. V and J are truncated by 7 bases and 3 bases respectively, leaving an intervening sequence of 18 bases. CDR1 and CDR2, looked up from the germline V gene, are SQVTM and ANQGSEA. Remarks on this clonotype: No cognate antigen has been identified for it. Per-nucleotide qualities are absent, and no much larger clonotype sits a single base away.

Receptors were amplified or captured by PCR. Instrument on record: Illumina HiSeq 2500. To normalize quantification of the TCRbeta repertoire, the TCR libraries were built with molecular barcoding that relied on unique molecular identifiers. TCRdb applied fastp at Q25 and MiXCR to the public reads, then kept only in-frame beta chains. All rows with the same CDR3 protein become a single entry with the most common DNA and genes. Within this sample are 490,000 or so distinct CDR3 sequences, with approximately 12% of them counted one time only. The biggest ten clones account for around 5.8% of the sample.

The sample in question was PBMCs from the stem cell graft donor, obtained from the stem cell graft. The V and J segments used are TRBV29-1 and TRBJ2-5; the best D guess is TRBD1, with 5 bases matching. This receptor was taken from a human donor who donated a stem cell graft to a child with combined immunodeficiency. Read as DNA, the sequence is TGCAGCGCCGCCGCCGGGTTGACAGAAGAGACCCAGTACTTC. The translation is CSAAAGLTEETQYF.